The following is a T cell receptor (beta chain) sequence with its context. Its cognate antigen is unknown. This sample was taken from a study of blood T cells in healthy people across ages. Study-wide findings and caveats: Measured against age, TCR beta diversity per million T cells decreased in a roughly linear manner.

The use of a sample-barcoded 5' primer and a J-beta primer mix characterized a second PCR of roughly 7 to 11 cycles. MiXCR, applied by TCRdb to the 5' RACE reads, yields one record per CDR3 protein. Of about a million distinct CDR3 sequences in the sample, 51% were seen once. This CDR3 contains 18 residues. V shed 0 bases and J shed 2 bases, with 20 bases lying between them. Germline-derived CDR1 and CDR2 are LGHNA and YNFKEQ. Source material: blood. The receptor was derived from a woman between 55 and 75 years old in good health. The chain is built from TRBV4-2 and TRBJ2-7; a weak D match, TRBD2 (7 bases). This CDR3 reads CASSQDSRLGGAPYEQYF. CDR3 bases: TGTGCCAGCAGCCAAGATTCTCGGTTGGGGGGGGCCCCCTACGAGCAGTACTTC.